The T cell receptor beta chain described here comes from a study of response to subunit inactivated influenza vaccine. TCRdb reprocessed the RT-PCR reads with MiXCR, giving one entry per CDR3 protein. Of about 520,000 distinct CDR3 sequences listed, approximately 7.3% are singletons. Per the germline V gene, CDR1 is SGHAT and CDR2 is FQNNGV. Trimming shortened V by 0 bases and J by 1 base, and 3 bases separated the two germline ends. CDR3 length: 13 residues. The table lists this clonotype with many counts. The chain uses TRBV11-2 and TRBJ2-5, with D hard to call. The origin of this receptor is a man aged 50-75 years who received an inactivated influenza vaccine. The material sequenced was PBMCs from blood, taken around 25 months after vaccination. The CDR3 DNA is TGTGCCAGCAGCTTAGAGCCCCAAGAGACCCAGTACTTC. It specifies CASSLEPQETQYF. Supplemented by reference TRBV11-2 and TRBJ2-5, the full variable domain reads EAGVAQSPRYKIIEKRQSVAFWCNPISGHATLYWYQQILGQGPKLLIQFQNNGVVDDSQLPKDRFSAERLKGVDSTLKIQPAKLEDSAVYLCASSLEPQETQYFGPGTRLLVL.